A selection of T cell receptor beta chains follows, all from one sample in a study of T cells in Graves' hyperthyroidism and ophthalmopathy. TCRdb reprocessed the multiplex PCR reads via MiXCR and lists one record per CDR3 protein. The data hold hundreds of thousands of distinct CDR3 sequences, with 15% to 18% observed a single time. Sequencing was carried out using blood. These receptors were obtained from a woman aged 18-29 years with Graves' hyperthyroidism that later progressed to Graves' ophthalmopathy. Each CDR3 is given with its conserved first and last residue.

v_call: TRBV13; cdr3_aa: CASSNQKGQGGDEQYF
v_call: TRBV20-1; cdr3_aa: CSAALAGRETQYF
v_call: TRBV6-1; cdr3_aa: CASSVGQETQYF
v_call: TRBV12-3/TRBV12-4; cdr3_aa: CAIQAASDTQYF
v_call: TRBV7-9; cdr3_aa: CASSPGQENTGELFF
v_call: TRBV6-1; cdr3_aa: CASTRGGVSSYEQYF
v_call: TRBV2; cdr3_aa: CASSEWGDEAFF
v_call: TRBV7-2; cdr3_aa: CASRRRGGADTQYF
v_call: TRBV27; cdr3_aa: CASSFTIPGTLGNQPQHF
v_call: TRBV20-1; cdr3_aa: CSAKAGGQLRITDTQYF
v_call: TRBV20-1; cdr3_aa: CSAKGYSPLHF
v_call: TRBV27; cdr3_aa: CASRQTGWGAYEQYF
v_call: TRBV7-9; cdr3_aa: CASSLIGVRTEAFF
v_call: TRBV10-3; cdr3_aa: CAISESSRTEAFF
v_call: TRBV6-2/TRBV6-3; cdr3_aa: CASSRLVGTYNEQFF
v_call: TRBV29-1; cdr3_aa: CSVGGLRTSGPTDTQYF
v_call: TRBV18; cdr3_aa: CASSPPGQAYGYTF
v_call: TRBV2; cdr3_aa: CASSLTSPSPDTQYF
v_call: TRBV18; cdr3_aa: CASSPIVTETQYF
v_call: TRBV6-2/TRBV6-3; cdr3_aa: CASSYSRPTTRGGTQYF